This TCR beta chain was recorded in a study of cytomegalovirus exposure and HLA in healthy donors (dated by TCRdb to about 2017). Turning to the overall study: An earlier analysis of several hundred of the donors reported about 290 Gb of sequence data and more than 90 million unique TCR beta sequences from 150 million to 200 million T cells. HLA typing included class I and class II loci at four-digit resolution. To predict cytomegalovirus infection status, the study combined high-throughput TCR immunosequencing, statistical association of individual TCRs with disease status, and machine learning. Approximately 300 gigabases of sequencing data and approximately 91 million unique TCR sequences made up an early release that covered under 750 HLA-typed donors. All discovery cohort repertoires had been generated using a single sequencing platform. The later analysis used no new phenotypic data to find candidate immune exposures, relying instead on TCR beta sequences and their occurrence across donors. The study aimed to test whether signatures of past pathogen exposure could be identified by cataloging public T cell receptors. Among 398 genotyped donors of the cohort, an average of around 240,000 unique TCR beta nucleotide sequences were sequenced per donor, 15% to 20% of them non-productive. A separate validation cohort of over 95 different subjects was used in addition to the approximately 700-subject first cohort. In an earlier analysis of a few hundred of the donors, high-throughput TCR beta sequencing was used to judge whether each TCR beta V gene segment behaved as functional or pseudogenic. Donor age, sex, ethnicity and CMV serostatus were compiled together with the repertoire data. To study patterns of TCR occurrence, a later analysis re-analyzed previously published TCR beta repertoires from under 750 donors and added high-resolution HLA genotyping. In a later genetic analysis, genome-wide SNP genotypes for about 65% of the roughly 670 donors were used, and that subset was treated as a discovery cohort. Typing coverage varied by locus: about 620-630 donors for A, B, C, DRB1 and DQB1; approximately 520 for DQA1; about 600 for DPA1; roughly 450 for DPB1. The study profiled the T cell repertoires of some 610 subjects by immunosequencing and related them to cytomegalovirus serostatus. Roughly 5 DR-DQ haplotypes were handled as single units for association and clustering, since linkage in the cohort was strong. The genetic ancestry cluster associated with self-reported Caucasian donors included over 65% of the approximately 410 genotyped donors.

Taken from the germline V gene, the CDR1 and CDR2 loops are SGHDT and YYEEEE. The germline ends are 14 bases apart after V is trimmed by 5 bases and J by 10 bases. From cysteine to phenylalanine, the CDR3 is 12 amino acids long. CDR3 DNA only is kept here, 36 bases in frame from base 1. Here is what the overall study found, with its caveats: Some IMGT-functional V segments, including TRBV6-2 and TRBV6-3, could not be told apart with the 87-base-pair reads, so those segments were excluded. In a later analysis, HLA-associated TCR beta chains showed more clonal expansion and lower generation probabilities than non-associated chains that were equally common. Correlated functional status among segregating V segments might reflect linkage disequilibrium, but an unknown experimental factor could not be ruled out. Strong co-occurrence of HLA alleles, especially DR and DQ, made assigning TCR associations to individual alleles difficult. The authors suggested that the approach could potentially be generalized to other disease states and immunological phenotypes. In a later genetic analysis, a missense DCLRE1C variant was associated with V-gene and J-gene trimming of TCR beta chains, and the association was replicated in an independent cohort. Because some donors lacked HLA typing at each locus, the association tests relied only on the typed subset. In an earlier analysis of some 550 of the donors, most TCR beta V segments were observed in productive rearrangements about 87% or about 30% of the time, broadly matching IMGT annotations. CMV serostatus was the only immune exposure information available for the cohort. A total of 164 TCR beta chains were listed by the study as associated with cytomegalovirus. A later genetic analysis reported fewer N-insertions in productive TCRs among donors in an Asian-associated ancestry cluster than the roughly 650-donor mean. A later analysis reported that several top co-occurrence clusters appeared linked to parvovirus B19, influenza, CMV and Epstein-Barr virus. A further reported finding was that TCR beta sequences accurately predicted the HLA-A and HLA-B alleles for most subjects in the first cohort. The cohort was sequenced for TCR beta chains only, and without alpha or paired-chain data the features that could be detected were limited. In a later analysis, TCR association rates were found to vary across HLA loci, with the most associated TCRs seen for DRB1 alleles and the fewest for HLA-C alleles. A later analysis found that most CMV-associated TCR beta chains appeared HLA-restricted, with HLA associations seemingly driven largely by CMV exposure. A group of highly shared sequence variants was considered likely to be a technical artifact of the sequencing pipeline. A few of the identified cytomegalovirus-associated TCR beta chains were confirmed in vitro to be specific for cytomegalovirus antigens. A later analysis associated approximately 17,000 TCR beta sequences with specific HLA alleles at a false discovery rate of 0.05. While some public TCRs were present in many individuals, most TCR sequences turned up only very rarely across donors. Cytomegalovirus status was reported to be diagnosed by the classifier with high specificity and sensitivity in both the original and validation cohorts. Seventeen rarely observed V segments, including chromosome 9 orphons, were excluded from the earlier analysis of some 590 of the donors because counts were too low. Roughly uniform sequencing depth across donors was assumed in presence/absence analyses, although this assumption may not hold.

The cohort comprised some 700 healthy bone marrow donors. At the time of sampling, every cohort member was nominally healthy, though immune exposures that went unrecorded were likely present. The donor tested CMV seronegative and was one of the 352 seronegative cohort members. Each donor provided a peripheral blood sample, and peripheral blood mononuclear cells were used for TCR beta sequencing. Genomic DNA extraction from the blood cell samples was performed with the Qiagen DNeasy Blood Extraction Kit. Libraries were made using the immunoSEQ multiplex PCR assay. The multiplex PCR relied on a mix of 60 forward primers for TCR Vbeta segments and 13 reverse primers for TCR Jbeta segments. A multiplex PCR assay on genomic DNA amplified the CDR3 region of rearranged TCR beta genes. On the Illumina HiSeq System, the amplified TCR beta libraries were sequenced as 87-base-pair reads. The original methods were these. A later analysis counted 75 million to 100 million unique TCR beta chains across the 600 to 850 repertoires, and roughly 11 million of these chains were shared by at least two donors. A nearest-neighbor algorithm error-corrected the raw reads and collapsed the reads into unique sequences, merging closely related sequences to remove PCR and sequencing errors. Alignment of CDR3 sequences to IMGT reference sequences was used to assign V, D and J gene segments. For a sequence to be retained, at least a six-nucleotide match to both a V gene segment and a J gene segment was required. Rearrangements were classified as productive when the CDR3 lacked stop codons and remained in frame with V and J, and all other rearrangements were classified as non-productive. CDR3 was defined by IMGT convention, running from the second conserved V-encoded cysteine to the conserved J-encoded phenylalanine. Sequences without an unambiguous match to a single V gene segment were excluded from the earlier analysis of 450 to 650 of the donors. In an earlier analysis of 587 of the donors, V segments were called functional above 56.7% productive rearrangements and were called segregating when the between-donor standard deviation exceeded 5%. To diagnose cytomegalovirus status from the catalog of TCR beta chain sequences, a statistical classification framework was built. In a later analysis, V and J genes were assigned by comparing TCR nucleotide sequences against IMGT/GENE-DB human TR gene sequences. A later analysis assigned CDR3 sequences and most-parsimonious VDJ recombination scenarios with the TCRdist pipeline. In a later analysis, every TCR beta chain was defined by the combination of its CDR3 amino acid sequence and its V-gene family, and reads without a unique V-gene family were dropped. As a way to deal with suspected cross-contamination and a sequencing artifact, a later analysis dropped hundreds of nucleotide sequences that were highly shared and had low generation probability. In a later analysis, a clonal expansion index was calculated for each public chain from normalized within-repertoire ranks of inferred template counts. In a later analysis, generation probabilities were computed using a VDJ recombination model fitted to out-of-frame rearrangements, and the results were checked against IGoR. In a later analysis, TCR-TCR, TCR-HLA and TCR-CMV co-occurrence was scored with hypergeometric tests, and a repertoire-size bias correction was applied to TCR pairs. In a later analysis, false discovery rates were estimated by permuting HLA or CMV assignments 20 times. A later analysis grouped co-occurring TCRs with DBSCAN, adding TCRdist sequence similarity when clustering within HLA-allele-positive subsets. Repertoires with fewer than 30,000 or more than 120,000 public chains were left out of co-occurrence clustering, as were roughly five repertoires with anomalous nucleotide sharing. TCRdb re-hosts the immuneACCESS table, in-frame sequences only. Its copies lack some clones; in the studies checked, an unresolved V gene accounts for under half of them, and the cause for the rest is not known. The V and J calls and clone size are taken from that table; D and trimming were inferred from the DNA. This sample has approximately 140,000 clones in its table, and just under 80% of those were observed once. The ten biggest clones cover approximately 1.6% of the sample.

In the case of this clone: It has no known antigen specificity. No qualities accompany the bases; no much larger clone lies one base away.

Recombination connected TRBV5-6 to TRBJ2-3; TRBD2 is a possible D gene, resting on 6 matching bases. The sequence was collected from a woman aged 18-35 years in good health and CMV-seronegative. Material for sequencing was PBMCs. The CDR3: CASRGRPPSQYF. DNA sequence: TGTGCCAGCAGGGGGAGGCCCCCATCGCAGTATTTT.